Listed here are 19 T cell receptor beta chains from one sample, sequenced in a study of cytomegalovirus exposure and HLA in healthy donors. Researchers ran the PCR with 60 Vbeta and 13 Jbeta primers. Profiled with immunoSEQ multiplex PCR; TCRdb holds only in-frame clones, not every one. The data hold about 120,000 clones, with less than 90% observed a single time. The sequenced sample consisted of PBMCs. Receptors originate from a man in his fifties in good health and CMV-seronegative.

This rearrangement joins TRBV5-5 to TRBJ1-1; the D gene is possibly TRBD1 (6 bases). Trimming cost V 0 bases and J 6 bases, with 12 bases left between them. Germline V lookup: CDR1 SGHKS, CDR2 YYEKEE (reference sequence). The CDR3 sequence is 14 residues long. The CDR3 loop reads CASSLGGQGPEAFF. Written as DNA, the CDR3 is TGTGCCAGCAGCTTGGGGGGGCAGGGGCCTGAAGCTTTCTTT.

This sequence joins TRBV5-4 and TRBJ1-6; a possible D gene is TRBD1 (5 bases). Trimming removed 4 bases from V and 9 bases from J, with 14 bases in between. The CDR3 extends over 14 amino acids. Germline loops: CDR1 SGHNT, CDR2 YYREEE (reference sequence). The CDR3 loop reads CASSKEHGGSPLHF. The DNA of the CDR3 is TGTGCCAGCAGCAAGGAACACGGGGGTTCACCCCTCCACTTT.

The rearrangement uses TRBV6-4 and TRBJ2-3, with 11 bases identical to TRBD2. The germline CDR1 and CDR2 sequences are MRHNA and SNTAGT. The V and J ends lost 3 bases and 0 bases, in that order; junction bases with no gene match: 14. This CDR3 has 20 amino acids. In nucleotides, the CDR3 is TGTGCCAGCAGTGAATTACCGGGACTAGCGGCCCAGGGGAGCACAGATACGCAGTATTTT. It yields the protein CASSELPGLAAQGSTDTQYF.

The CDR3 coding sequence is TGTGCCAGCAGCCTGGGACAGGATTCCTACGAGCAGTACTTC. Its protein product is CASSLGQDSYEQYF. The V call is TRBV5-6, the J call TRBJ2-7; 8 positions match TRBD1. The junction had 4 bases not matched to a gene; V was cut back by 4 bases and J by 1 base. Germline V gene lookup returns CDR1 SGHDT and CDR2 YYEEEE. The CDR3 runs 14 residues.

The sample holds one count of this clone. The chain employs TRBV25-1 and TRBJ2-3; D perhaps matches TRBD1 (6 bases). The V and J ends lost 1 base and 5 bases respectively, with 13 bases between them. CDR1 MGHDK and CDR2 SYGVNS come from the germline V gene. This CDR3 has 15 amino acids. CDR3 nucleotides: TGTGCCAGCAGTGAATGGCAGGGGCGAGGAGATACGCAGTATTTT. Its translation is CASSEWQGRGDTQYF.

This chain connects TRBV7-2 to TRBJ2-1, with a weak D call TRBD1 (6 bases). V lost 3 bases and J 2 bases, leaving 8 bases between the germline ends. Germline assignment: CDR1 SGHTA and CDR2 FQGNSA. The CDR3 length is 14 residues. CDR3 nucleotides: TGTGCCAGCAGCTTCAGACAGGCCTACAATGAGCAGTTCTTC. As protein: CASSFRQAYNEQFF.

The chain couples TRBV9 to TRBJ2-3; a possible D gene is TRBD1 (6 bases). CDR1 is SGDLS, CDR2 YYNGEE, per germline. Trimming pared 5 bases from V and 2 bases from J, leaving 12 bases between. CDR3 length equals 14 residues. Here the CDR3 reads CASSAGTYTDTQYF. The CDR3 DNA follows: TGTGCCAGCAGTGCCGGGACATACACAGATACGCAGTATTTT.

This clone has only a few counts. The genes are TRBV5-8 and TRBJ2-4; TRBD2 matches 7 bases. The V gene end was trimmed by 1 base and the J gene end by 1 base; junction bases not matched to a gene: 11. The CDR3 consists of 18 residues. The V gene's germline CDR1 is SGHTS and CDR2 YDEGEE. CDR3 nucleotides: TGTGCCAGCAGCTTGCTAGCGGAGGGGAGGAGGGCCAAAAACATTCAGTACTTC. Its protein product is CASSLLAEGRRAKNIQYF.

The V call is TRBV7-2, the J call TRBJ1-2, with D possibly TRBD1 on 6 matching bases. Trimming cost V 5 bases and J 5 bases, with 9 bases left between them. CDR3 size: 12 residues. In germline, CDR1 is SGHTA, CDR2 FQGNSA. The CDR3 loop reads CASSPGQYGYTF. The CDR3 DNA reads as TGTGCCAGCAGCCCGGGACAATATGGCTACACCTTC. Full variable domain (missing parts from reference TRBV7-2 and TRBJ1-2): GAGVSQSPSNKVTEKGKDVELRCDPISGHTALYWYRQSLGQGLEFLIYFQGNSAPDKSGLPSDRFSAERTGGSVSTLTIQRTQQEDSAVYLCASSPGQYGYTFGSGTRLTVV.

This clone was recorded a few times. The genes are TRBV5-4 and TRBJ2-5; 7 nucleotides line up with TRBD1. Unmatched junction bases numbered 2, after V lost 2 bases and J lost 1 base. In germline, CDR1 is SGHNT, CDR2 YYREEE (reference sequence). The CDR3 spans 14 residues. Here the CDR3 reads CASSFWTGQETQYF. CDR3 nucleotide sequence: TGTGCCAGCAGCTTTTGGACAGGCCAAGAGACCCAGTACTTC.

The rearrangement links TRBV27 to TRBJ2-7; TRBD2 matches 8 bases. The J segment lost 0 bases and the V segment lost 3 bases, leaving 4 bases of the junction unmatched. CDR3 length equals 15 residues. Germline CDR1 and CDR2: MNHEY and SMNVEV (reference sequence). DNA of the CDR3: TGTGCCAGCAGTTTTTCACTAGCGGCCTCCTACGAGCAGTACTTC. It codes for CASSFSLAASYEQYF.

V gene TRBV4-2 combines with J gene TRBJ2-7; 7 bases match TRBD2. V was pared by 4 bases and J by 2 bases, with 8 bases of the junction left unmatched. The CDR3 contains 15 residues. Germline CDR1 reads LGHNA; CDR2 reads YNFKEQ. CDR3 DNA: TGTGCCAGCAGCCCGGACCGGAGCGGGACCTACGAGCAGTACTTC. It encodes CASSPDRSGTYEQYF.

The chain couples TRBV28 to TRBJ2-7, with a weak D call TRBD2 (5 bases). The ends were cut back, 3 bases at V and 3 bases at J, with 15 bases in the middle. Germline values: CDR1 MDHEN, CDR2 SYDVKM. The CDR3 covers 15 residues. The CDR3 region has the DNA TGTGCCAGCAGTTTGGACTCTCCGGCGGGCTACGAGCAGTACTTC. It codes for CASSLDSPAGYEQYF.

This chain connects TRBV7-6 to TRBJ2-1; TRBD1 might be the D (6 bases). V lost 4 bases to trimming and J lost 2 bases, with 9 bases between them. Germline V lookup: CDR1 SGHVS, CDR2 FNYEAQ. CDR3 length: 14 residues. As DNA, the CDR3 is TGTGCCAGCAGCTCCCGACAGGCCTACAATGAGCAGTTCTTC. Amino acids: CASSSRQAYNEQFF.

This clone has just a few counts. J is TRBJ1-1 and V is TRBV10-2, with TRBD1 identical over 8 bases. This CDR3 spans 14 amino acids. Looked up from germline, CDR1 is WSHSY and CDR2 is SAAADI. V gave up 5 bases and J gave up 3 bases; unmatched junction bases: 5. Here the CDR3 reads CASSMQGAHTEAFF. CDR3 bases: TGCGCCAGCAGTATGCAGGGGGCCCACACTGAAGCTTTCTTT.

CDR3 loop: CAWSPGLSNTEAFF. In DNA form, the CDR3 reads TGTGCCTGGAGTCCGGGACTGTCGAACACTGAAGCTTTCTTT. The rearrangement uses TRBV30 and TRBJ1-1; maybe TRBD1 (5 bases). This CDR3 has 14 residues. Trimming shortened V by 2 bases and J by 1 base, and 11 bases separated the two germline ends. Germline CDR1 and CDR2: GTSNPN and SVGIG (reference sequence).

This chain uses TRBV5-1 with TRBJ2-7; 10 positions agree with TRBD1. The germline gives CDR1 SGHRS, CDR2 YFSETQ. The V segment lost 4 bases and the J segment 2 bases; nucleotides outside the gene matches: 6. CDR3 length: 15 amino acids. The DNA of the CDR3 is TGCGCCAGCAGCCCAAGACAGGGGGCCACCTACGAGCAGTACTTC. Translated: CASSPRQGATYEQYF. Using reference TRBV5-1 and TRBJ2-7 for the parts outside the CDR3, the full variable domain is KAGVTQTPRYLIKTRGQQVTLSCSPISGHRSVSWYQQTPGQGLQFLFEYFSETQRNKGNFPGRFSGRQFSNSRSEMNVSTLELGDSALYLCASSPRQGATYEQYFGPGTRLTVT.

This chain uses TRBV28 with TRBJ1-2; 9 bases map to TRBD1. CDR3 size: 14 residues. V lost 5 bases to trimming and J lost 5 bases; unmatched junction nucleotides: 6. Looked up from germline, CDR1 is MDHEN and CDR2 is SYDVKM. CDR3 in DNA: TGTGCCAGCAGTCCAGCGACAGGGGGGTATGGCTACACCTTC. This sequence encodes CASSPATGGYGYTF.

The chain carries TRBV7-2 and TRBJ1-5, with D tentatively TRBD1 (5 bases). Germline CDR1 reads SGHTA; CDR2 reads FQGNSA. V lost 3 bases and J 4 bases, leaving 10 bases between the germline ends. This CDR3 is 14 amino acids long. As DNA, the CDR3 is TGTGCCAGCAGCTTGACGGGGGGGAATCAGCCCCAGCATTTT. Residues: CASSLTGGNQPQHF.